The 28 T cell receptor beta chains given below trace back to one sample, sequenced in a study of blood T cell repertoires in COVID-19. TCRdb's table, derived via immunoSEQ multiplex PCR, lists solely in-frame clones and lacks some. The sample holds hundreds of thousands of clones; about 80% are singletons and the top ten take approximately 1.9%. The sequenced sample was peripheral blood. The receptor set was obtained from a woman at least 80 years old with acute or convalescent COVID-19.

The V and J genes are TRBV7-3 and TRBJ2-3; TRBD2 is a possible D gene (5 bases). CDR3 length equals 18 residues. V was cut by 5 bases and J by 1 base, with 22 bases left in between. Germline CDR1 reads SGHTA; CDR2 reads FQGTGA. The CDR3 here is CASSPSVSAESRTDTQYF. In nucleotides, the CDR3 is TGTGCCAGCAGCCCTTCGGTTTCAGCGGAGTCCCGCACAGATACGCAGTATTTT.

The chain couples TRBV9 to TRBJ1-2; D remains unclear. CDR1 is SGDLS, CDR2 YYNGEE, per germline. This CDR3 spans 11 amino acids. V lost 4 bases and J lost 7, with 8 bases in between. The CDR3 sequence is CASSPGGGYTF. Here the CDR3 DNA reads TGTGCCAGCAGCCCGGGTGGTGGCTACACCTTC. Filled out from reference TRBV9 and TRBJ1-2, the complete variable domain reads DSGVTQTPKHLITATGQRVTLRCSPRSGDLSVYWYQQSLDQGLQFLIQYYNGEERAKGNILERFSAQQFPDLHSELNLSSLELGDSALYFCASSPGGGYTFGSGTRLTVV.

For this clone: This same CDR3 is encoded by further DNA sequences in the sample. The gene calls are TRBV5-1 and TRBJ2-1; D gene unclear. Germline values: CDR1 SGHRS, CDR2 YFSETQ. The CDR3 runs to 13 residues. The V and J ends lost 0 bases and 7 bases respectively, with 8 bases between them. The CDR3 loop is CASSLAGGNEQFF. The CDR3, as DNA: TGCGCCAGCAGCTTGGCAGGTGGGAATGAGCAGTTCTTC.

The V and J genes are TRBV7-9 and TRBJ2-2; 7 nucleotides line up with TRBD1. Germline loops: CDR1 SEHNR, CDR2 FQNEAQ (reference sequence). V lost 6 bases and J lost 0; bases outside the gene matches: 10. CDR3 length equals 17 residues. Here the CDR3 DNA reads TGTGCCAGCAGTTCTCCTCTAGGGGGCGCGAACACCGGGGAGCTGTTTTTT. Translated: CASSSPLGGANTGELFF.

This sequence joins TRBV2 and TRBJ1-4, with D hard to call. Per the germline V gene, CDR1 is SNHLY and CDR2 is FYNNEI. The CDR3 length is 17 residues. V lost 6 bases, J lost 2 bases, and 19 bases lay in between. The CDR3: CASRARSAAGTNEKLFF. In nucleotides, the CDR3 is TGTGCCAGCAGGGCTCGTAGTGCAGCGGGCACTAATGAAAAACTGTTTTTT.

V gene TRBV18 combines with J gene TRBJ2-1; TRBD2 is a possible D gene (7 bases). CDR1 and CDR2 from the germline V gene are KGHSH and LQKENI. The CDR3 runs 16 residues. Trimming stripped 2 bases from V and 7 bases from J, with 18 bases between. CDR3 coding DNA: TGTGCCAGCTCACCAAGGGGGGGATGGACTAGGAATGAGCAGTTCTTC. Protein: CASSPRGGWTRNEQFF.

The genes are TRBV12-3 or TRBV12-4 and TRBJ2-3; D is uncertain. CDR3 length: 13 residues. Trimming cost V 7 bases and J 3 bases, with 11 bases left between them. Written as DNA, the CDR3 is TGTGCCAGCACCCCTAGGCGTACAGATACGCAGTATTTT. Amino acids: CASTPRRTDTQYF.

The CDR3 nucleotides are TGTGCCAGCAGCGAGGGTCCCGTCACAGATACGCAGTATTTT. Translating gives CASSEGPVTDTQYF. The chain carries TRBV11-3 and TRBJ2-3; maybe TRBD2 (5 bases). This CDR3 is built from 14 residues. With 5 bases removed from V and 2 bases from J, the gap between germline ends came to 11 bases. Per the germline V gene, CDR1 is SGHNT and CDR2 is YENEEA.

CDR3 loop: CASSLESRDRGSPLHF. The CDR3, as DNA: TGCGCCAGCAGCTTGGAGAGCCGGGACAGAGGGTCACCCCTCCACTTT. The chain couples TRBV5-1 to TRBJ1-6, with 7 bases matching TRBD1. V lost 0 bases and J lost 10; bases outside the gene matches: 10. Germline V gene lookup returns CDR1 SGHRS and CDR2 YFSETQ. The CDR3 covers 16 residues.

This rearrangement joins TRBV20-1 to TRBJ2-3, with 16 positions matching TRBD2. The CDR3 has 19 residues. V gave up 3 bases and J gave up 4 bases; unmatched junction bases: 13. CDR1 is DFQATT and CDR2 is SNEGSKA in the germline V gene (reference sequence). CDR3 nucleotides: TGCAGTGCTAGTGGGGACTCCGGGACTAGCGGGGGGGCCTCAGATACGCAGTATTTT. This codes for CSASGDSGTSGGASDTQYF.

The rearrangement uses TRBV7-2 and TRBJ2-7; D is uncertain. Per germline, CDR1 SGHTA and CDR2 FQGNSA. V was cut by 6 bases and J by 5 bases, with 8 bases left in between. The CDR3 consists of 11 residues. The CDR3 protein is CASRGQDEQYF. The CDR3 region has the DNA TGTGCCAGCAGGGGCCAGGACGAGCAGTACTTC.

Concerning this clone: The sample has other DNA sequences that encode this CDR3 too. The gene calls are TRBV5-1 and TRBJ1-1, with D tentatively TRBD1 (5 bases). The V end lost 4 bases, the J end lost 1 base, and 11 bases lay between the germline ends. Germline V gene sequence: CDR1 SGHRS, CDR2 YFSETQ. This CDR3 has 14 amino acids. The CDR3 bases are TGCGCCAGCAGCCTCGGTACAGGGAACACTGAAGCTTTCTTT. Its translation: CASSLGTGNTEAFF.

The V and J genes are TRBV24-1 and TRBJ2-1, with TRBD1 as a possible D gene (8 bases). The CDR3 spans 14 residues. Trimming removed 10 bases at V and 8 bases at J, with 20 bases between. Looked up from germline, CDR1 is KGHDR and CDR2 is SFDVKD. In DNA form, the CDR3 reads TGTGCCACGGCGCCGGGACAGGCGGGGGATGAGCAGTTCTTC. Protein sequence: CATAPGQAGDEQFF.

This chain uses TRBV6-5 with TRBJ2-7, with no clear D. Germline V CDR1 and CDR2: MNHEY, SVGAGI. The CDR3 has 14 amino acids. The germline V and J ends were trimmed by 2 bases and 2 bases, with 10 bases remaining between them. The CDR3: CASSYGRGTYEQYF. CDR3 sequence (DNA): TGTGCCAGCAGTTACGGTCGCGGAACCTACGAGCAGTACTTC.

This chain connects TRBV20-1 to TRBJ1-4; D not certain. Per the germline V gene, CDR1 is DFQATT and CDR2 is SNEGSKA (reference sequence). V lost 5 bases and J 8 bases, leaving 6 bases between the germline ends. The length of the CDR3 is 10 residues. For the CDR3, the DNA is TGCAGTGCTTATGAGGAAAAACTGTTTTTT. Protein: CSAYEEKLFF.

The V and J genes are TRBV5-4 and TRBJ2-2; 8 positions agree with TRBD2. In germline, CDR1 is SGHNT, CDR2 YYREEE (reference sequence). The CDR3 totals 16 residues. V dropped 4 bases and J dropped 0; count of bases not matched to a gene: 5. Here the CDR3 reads CASSRTSGANTGELFF. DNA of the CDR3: TGTGCCAGCAGCAGAACTAGCGGTGCGAACACCGGGGAGCTGTTTTTT.

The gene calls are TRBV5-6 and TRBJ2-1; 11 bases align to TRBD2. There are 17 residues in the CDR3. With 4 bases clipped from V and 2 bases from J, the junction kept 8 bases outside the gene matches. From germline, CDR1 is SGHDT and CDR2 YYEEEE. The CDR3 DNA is TGTGCCAGCAGCCATCTTAGCGGGAGGGCCGCCTACAATGAGCAGTTCTTC. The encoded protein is CASSHLSGRAAYNEQFF.

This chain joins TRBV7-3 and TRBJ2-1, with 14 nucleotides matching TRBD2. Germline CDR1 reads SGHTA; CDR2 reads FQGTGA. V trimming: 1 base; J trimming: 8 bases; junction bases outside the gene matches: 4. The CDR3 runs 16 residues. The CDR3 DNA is TGTGCCAGCAGCTTAATGGGACTAGCGGGAGCTTATGAGCAGTTCTTC. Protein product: CASSLMGLAGAYEQFF.

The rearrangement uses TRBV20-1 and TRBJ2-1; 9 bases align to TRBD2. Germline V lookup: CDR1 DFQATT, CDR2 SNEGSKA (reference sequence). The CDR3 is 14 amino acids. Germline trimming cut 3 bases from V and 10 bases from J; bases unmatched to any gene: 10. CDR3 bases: TGCAGTGCTAGTCATGCTAGCGGGACGAAAGAGCAGTTCTTC. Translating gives CSASHASGTKEQFF.

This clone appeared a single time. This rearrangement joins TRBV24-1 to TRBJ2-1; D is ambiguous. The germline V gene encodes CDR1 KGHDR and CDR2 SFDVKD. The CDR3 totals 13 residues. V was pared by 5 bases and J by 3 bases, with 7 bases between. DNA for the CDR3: TGTGCCACCAGTGGGGCAGGCTACAATGAGCAGTTCTTC. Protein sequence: CATSGAGYNEQFF.

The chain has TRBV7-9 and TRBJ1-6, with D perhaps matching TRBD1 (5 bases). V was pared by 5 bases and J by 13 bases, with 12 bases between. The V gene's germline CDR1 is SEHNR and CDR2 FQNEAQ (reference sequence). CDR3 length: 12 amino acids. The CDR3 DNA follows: TGTGCCAGCAGCGCAGAGCAGGGCCCCCTCCACTTT. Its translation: CASSAEQGPLHF.

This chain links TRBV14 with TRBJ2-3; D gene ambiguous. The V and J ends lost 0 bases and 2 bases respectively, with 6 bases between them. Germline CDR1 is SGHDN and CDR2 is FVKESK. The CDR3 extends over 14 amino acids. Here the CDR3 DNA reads TGTGCCAGCAGCCAAGATCAGGTCACAGATACGCAGTATTTT. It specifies CASSQDQVTDTQYF.

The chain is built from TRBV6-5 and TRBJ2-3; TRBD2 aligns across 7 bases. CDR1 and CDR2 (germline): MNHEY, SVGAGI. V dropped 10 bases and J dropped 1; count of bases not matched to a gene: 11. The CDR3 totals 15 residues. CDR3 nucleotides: TGTGCCACTGCTGGGGGGGGGAGGGGCACAGATACGCAGTATTTT. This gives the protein CATAGGGRGTDTQYF.

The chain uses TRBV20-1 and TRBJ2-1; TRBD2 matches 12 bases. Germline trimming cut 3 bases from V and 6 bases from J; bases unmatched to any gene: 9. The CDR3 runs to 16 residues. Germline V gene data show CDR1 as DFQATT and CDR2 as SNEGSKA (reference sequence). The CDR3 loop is CSASRSLAGGRNEQFF. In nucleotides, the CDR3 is TGCAGTGCTAGTAGGTCCCTAGCGGGAGGGCGCAATGAGCAGTTCTTC.

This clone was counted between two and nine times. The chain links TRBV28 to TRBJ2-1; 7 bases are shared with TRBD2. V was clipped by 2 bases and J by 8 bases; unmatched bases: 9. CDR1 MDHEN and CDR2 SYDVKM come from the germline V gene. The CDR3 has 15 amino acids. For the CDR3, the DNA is TGTGCCAGCAGTTTAGGCGGGAGCCCCCCCCATGAGCAGTTCTTC. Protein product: CASSLGGSPPHEQFF.

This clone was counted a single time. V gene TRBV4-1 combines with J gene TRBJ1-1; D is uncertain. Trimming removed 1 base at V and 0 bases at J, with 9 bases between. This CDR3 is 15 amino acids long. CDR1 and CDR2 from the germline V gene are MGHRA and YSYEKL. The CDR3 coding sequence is TGCGCCAGCAGCCAAGGGGAGCTTTTGAACACTGAAGCTTTCTTT. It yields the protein CASSQGELLNTEAFF.

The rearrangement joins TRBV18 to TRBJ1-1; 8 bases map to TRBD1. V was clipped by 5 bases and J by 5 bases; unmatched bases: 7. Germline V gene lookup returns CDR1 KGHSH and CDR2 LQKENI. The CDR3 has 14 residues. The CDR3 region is CASSYGTGSTEAFF. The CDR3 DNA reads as TGTGCCAGCTCATACGGGACAGGCTCTACTGAAGCTTTCTTT.

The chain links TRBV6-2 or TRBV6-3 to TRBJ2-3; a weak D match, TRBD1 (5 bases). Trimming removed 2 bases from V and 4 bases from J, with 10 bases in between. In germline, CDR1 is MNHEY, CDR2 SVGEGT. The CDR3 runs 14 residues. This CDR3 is CASSYGQGPDTQYF. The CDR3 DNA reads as TGTGCCAGCAGTTACGGGCAGGGTCCAGATACGCAGTATTTT.